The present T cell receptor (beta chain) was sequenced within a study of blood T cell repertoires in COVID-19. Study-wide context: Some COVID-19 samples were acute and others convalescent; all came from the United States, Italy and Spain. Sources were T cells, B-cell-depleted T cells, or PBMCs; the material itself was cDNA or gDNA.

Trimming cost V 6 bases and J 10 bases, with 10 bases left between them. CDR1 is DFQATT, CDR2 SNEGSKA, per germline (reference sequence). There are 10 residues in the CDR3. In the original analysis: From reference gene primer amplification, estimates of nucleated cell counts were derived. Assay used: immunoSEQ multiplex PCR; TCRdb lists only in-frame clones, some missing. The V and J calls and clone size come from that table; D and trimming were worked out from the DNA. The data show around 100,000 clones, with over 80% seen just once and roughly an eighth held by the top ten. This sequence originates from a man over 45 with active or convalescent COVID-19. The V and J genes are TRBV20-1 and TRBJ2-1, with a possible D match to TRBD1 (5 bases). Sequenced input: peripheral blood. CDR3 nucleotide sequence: TGCAGTGCAACCACAGGAGAGCAGTTCTTC. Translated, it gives CSATTGEQFF.